This is a list of T cell receptor beta chains from one sample in a study of post-analysis software for immune sequencing data. TCRdb reprocessed the PCR reads via MiXCR and lists one record per CDR3 protein. Here the sample spans hundreds of thousands of distinct CDR3 sequences, roughly 27% being singletons. The sequencing input was blood. These receptors all stem from a girl between 10 and 17 years old with multiple sclerosis. Each CDR3 is given with its conserved first and last residue. A D gene is named only where the DNA matches it firmly. Size values are once, few and many counts, or a class for expanded clones, and some rows have none.

>TRBJ2-5|TRBV11-2|-|-
CASSYDPRGATQYF
>TRBJ2-1|TRBV7-9|-|TRBD2
CASSGTSLDEQVF
>TRBJ2-1|TRBV6-5|few|-
CASSYSGEISYNEQFF
>TRBJ1-2|TRBV20-1|-|-
CIPDFNYGYTF
>TRBJ2-6|TRBV5-1|few|TRBD2
CASSFTGTSGTSGANVLTF
>TRBJ2-3|TRBV6-6|few|-
CASGYISTDTQYF
>TRBJ1-2|TRBV7-9|-|-
CASSQEGGANGYTF
>TRBJ2-3|TRBV6-5|-|-
CASRSPRLRLDTQYF
>TRBJ2-7|TRBV20-1|-|-
CSATGLEGYEQYF
>TRBJ1-1|TRBV6-4|few|-
CASSDSGSSNTEAFF
>TRBJ2-1|TRBV4-1|few|TRBD1
CASSFTGVSYNEQFF
>TRBJ2-5|TRBV7-2|-|TRBD2
CASSRRLAEGILNEQYF
>TRBJ2-7|TRBV29-1|many|-
CSIRITSSYEQYF
>TRBJ2-7|TRBV28|-|TRBD1
CASTGQGGTYEQYF
>TRBJ2-7|TRBV6-2/TRBV6-3|-|TRBD1
CASNPDRGPSYEQYF
>TRBJ1-4|TRBV4-1|many|-
CASSPGREKLFF
>TRBJ1-2|TRBV7-2|many|-
CASSPYLSGGLGGYTF